This T cell receptor (beta chain) originates from a study of patients and donors after allogeneic stem cell transplantation. TCRdb used MiXCR to reprocess the RT-PCR reads, holding one entry per CDR3 protein. The sample lists 920,000 or so distinct CDR3 sequences; more than 15% were seen once. The germline V and J ends were trimmed by 6 bases and 2 bases, with 9 bases remaining between them. The CDR3 runs to 14 residues. The V gene's germline CDR1 is KGHDR and CDR2 SFDVKD. This clonotype was seen only a few times. Material: blood, either unsorted or a sorted T cell fraction (not recorded which). J is TRBJ2-2 and V is TRBV24-1; unclear D gene. The TCR was taken from a human donor who was either an allogeneic HSCT recipient or a stem cell or donor lymphocyte infusion donor (not recorded which). It is not recorded whose cells these are; they may come from a transplant donor. CDR3 DNA sequence: TGTGCCACCAGTCGAATTCTAAACACCGGGGAGCTGTTTTTT. Translated, it gives CATSRILNTGELFF.